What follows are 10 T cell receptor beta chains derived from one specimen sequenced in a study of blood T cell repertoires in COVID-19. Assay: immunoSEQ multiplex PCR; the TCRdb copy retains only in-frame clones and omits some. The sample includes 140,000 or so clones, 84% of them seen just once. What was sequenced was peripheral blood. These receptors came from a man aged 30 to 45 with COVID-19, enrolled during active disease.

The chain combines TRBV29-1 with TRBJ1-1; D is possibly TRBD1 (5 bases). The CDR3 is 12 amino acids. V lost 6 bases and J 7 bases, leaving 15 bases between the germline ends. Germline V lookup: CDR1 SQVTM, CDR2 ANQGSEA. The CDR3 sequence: CSVGRTTIEAFF. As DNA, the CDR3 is TGCAGCGTCGGCCGGACAACGATTGAAGCTTTCTTT.

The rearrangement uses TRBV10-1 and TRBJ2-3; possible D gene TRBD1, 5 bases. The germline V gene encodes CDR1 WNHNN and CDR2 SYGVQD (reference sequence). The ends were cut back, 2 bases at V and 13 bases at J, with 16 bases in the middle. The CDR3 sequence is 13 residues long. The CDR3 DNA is TGCGCCAGCAGTGAGGGGGCACAGATAACTAAGTATTTT. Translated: CASSEGAQITKYF.

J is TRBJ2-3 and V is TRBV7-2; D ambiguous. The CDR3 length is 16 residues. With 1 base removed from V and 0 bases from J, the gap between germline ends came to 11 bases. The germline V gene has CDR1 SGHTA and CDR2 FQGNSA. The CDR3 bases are TGTGCCAGCAGCTTAGTGGTGTCTACTAGCACAGATACGCAGTATTTT. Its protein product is CASSLVVSTSTDTQYF.

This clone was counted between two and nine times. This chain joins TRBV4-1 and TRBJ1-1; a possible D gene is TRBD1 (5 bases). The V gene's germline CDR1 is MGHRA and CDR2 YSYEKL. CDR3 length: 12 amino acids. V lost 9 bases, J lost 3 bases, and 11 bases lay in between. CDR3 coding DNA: TGCGCCAGTTCCGACAGTCACACTGAAGCTTTCTTT. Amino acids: CASSDSHTEAFF.

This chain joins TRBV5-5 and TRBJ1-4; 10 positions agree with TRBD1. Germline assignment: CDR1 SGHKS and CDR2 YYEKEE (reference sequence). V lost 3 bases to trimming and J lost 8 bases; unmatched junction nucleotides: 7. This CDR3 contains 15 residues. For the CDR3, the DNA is TGTGCCAGCAGCTGGGACGGGACAGGGGAAGAAAAACTGTTTTTT. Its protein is CASSWDGTGEEKLFF.

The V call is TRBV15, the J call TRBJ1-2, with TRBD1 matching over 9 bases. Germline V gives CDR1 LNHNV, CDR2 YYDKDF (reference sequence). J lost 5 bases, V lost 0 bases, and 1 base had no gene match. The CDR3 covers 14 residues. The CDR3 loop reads CATSRDGQGYGYTF. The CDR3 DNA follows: TGTGCCACCAGCAGAGATGGACAGGGGTATGGCTACACCTTC.

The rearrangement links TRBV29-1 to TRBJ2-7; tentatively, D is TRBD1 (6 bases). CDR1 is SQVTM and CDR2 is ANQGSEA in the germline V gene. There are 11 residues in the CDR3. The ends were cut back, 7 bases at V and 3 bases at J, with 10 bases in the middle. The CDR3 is CSARDIYEQYF. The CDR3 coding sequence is TGCAGCGCTCGGGACATCTACGAGCAGTACTTC.

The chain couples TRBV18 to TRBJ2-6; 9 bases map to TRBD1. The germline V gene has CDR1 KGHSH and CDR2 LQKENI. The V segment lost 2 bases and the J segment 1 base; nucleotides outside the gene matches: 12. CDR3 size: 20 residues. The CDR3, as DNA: TGTGCCAGCTCACCAGTCACCCTACAGGGGGCTGTATCTGGGGCCAACGTCCTGACTTTC. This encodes CASSPVTLQGAVSGANVLTF. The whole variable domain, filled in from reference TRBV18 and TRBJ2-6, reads NAGVMQNPRHLVRRRGQEARLRCSPMKGHSHVYWYRQLPEEGLKFMVYLQKENIIDESGMPKERFSAEFPKEGPSILRIQQVVRGDSAAYFCASSPVTLQGAVSGANVLTFGAGSRLTVL.

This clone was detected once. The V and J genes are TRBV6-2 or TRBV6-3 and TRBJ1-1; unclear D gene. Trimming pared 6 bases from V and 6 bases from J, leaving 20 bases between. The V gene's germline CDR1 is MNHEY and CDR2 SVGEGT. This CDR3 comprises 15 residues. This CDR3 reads CASSRSGFLDSEAFF. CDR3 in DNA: TGTGCCAGCAGCCGGTCGGGGTTTCTGGACTCTGAAGCTTTCTTT.

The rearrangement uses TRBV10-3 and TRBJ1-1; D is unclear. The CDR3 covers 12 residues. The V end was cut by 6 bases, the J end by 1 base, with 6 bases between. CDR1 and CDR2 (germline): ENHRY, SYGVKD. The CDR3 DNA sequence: TGTGCCATCAGGCCAGAGAACACTGAAGCTTTCTTT. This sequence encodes CAIRPENTEAFF.